This T cell receptor beta chain was recorded in a study of TIL therapy for anti-PD-1-resistant metastatic lung cancer. The libraries were made with immunoSEQ v3. Some clones are missing from TCRdb's copy, which holds only in-frame ones; the method was immunoSEQ multiplex PCR. Among roughly 92,000 clones, under 70% were seen once, and the ten largest hold roughly 9.8%. As to time point: pre-treatment sample, taken before nivolumab and TIL therapy. Most excised metastases sampled were pleural nodules or supraclavicular lymph nodes. Of note for this clone: The antigen is unknown.

Findings of the study overall: Many TIL product clones were absent from baseline tumor, suggesting clonal contraction.

The input for sequencing was tumor tissue, taken at baseline. This sequence originates from a person aged 25 to 80 with non-small cell lung cancer.

The CDR3 sequence: CASSQQWGGVSGANVLTF. The CDR3 nucleotides are TGCGCCAGCAGCCAACAATGGGGGGGCGTGTCTGGGGCCAACGTCCTGACTTTC. The gene calls are TRBV4-3 and TRBJ2-6; tentative D call: TRBD2 (7 bases). Between the trimmed V and J ends, which lost 2 bases and 1 base, there was a span of 15 bases. The CDR3 length is 18 residues. Germline V gene lookup returns CDR1 LGHNA and CDR2 YSLEER.